This section outlines one T cell receptor beta chain sequence together with its context. The antigen is not known. V was clipped by 7 bases and J by 4 bases, with 17 bases between them. From germline, CDR1 is SGHAT and CDR2 FQNNGV. CDR3 size: 15 residues. In the library, individual cDNA molecules carried attached unique molecular identifiers. TCRdb called the 5' RACE reads again in MiXCR, with one record for every CDR3 protein. The table includes about 110,000 distinct CDR3 sequences, about 12% detected once. The source of the sample is a study of early T cells in non-severe SARS-CoV-2 infection. Study context: Investigators sequenced bulk RNA drawn from unsorted whole blood, and chains remained unpaired.

Whole-study results and caveats: CD4 and private specificities were missed by VDJdb matching, which favored anti-spike CD8 responses.

J is TRBJ2-1 and V is TRBV11-2, with D maybe TRBD2 (5 bases). The TCR comes from an adult who was a healthcare worker with PCR-confirmed SARS-CoV-2 infection or an uninfected control (not recorded which). Sequencing was carried out using whole blood. CDR3 coding DNA: TGTGCCAGCATAGACCCCGGTCGAGGGTACAATGAGCAGTTCTTC. Translating it yields CASIDPGRGYNEQFF.